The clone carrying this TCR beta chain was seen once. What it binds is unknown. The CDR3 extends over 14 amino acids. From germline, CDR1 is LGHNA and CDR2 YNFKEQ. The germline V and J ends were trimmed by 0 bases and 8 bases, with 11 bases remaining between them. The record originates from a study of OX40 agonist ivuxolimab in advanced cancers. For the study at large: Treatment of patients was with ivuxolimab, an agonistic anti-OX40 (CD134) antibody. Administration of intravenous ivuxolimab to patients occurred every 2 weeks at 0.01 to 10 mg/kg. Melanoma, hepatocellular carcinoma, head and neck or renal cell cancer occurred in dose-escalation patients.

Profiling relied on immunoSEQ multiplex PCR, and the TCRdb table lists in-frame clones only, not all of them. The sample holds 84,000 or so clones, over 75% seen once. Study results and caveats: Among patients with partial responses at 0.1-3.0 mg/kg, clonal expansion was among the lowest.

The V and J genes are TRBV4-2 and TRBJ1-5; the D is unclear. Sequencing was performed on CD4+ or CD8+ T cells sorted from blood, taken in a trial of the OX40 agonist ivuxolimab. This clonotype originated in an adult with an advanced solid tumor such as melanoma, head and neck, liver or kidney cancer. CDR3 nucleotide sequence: TGTGCCAGCAGCCAAGATAGGAAGAGAGAGCCCCAGCATTTT. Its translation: CASSQDRKREPQHF.